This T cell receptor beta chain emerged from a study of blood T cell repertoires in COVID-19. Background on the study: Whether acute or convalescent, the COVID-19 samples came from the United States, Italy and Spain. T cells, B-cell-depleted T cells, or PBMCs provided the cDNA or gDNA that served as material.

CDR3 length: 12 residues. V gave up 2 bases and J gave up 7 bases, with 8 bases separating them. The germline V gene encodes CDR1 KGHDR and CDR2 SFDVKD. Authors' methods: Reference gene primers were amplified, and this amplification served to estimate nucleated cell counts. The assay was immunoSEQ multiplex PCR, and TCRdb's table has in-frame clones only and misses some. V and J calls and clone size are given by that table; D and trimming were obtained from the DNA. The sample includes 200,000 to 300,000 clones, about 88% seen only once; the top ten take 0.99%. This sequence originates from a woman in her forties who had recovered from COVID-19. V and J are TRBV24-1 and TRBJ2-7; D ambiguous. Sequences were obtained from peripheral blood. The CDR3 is CATSDSHKEQYF. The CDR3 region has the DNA TGTGCCACCAGTGATTCCCACAAGGAGCAGTACTTC.